Below, 13 T cell receptor beta chains from the same sample are listed, as sequenced in a study of beta chain features in type 1 diabetes. Expressed TCRB transcripts got sequenced, as all isolated RNA was reverse transcribed. Some clones are missing from TCRdb's copy, which holds only in-frame ones; the method was immunoSEQ multiplex PCR. The repertoire holds roughly 310,000 clones, with around 10% as singletons. The sample was naive CD4+ T cells from blood. The receptors derive from a woman aged 30 to 39 in good health.

This clone was counted between two and nine times. The chain carries TRBV6-6 and TRBJ2-7, with D perhaps TRBD2 (7 bases). Germline V gene lookup returns CDR1 MNHNY and CDR2 SVGAGI (reference sequence). There are 13 residues in the CDR3. Between the trimmed V and J ends, which lost 8 bases and 0 bases, there was a span of 11 bases. The CDR3, as DNA: TGTGCCAGCGGGAGGGACACCTCCTACGAGCAGTACTTC. As protein: CASGRDTSYEQYF.

This chain links TRBV4-2 with TRBJ1-3; D is possibly TRBD1 (6 bases). Between the trimmed V and J ends, which lost 3 bases and 4 bases, there was a span of 10 bases. CDR3 length: 14 amino acids. Germline CDR1 is LGHNA and CDR2 is YNFKEQ. CDR3 loop: CASSHYRVGNTIYF. The CDR3 DNA reads TGTGCCAGCAGCCATTACAGGGTCGGAAACACCATATATTTT.

The chain links TRBV7-8 to TRBJ1-2, with D possibly TRBD1 on 6 matching bases. From germline, CDR1 is SGHVS and CDR2 FQNEAQ. This CDR3 region has 13 residues. V dropped 5 bases and J dropped 5 bases, with 12 bases sitting between them. As DNA, the CDR3 is TGTGCCAGCAGCCGAGGGGGAGGGTATGGCTACACCTTC. This codes for CASSRGGGYGYTF.

V and J are TRBV30 and TRBJ1-4, with 10 bases identical to TRBD1. The CDR3 runs to 15 residues. Trimming removed 4 bases from V and 5 bases from J; junction bases left unmatched: 7. Germline loops: CDR1 GTSNPN, CDR2 SVGIG (reference sequence). CDR3 loop: CAWKAPGQGNEKLFF. In DNA, the CDR3 is TGTGCCTGGAAGGCCCCGGGACAGGGGAATGAAAAACTGTTTTTT.

The chain has TRBV6-6 and TRBJ2-7, with 9 bases fitting TRBD2. The CDR3 extends over 16 amino acids. Per the germline V gene, CDR1 is MNHNY and CDR2 is SVGAGI (reference sequence). Trimming at V came to 2 bases and at J to 4 bases, leaving 9 bases not matched to a gene. This CDR3 reads CASSYPFTSGPYEQYF. The CDR3 bases are TGTGCCAGCAGTTACCCCTTCACTAGCGGGCCATACGAGCAGTACTTC.

In DNA form, the CDR3 reads TGTGCCAGCATGAGGACGACTAGCGGGATAGAGCAGTTCTTC. Its protein product is CASMRTTSGIEQFF. The V call is TRBV6-6, the J call TRBJ2-1; TRBD2 aligns across 11 bases. CDR1 is MNHNY and CDR2 is SVGAGI in the germline V gene (reference sequence). The CDR3 loop spans 14 amino acids. Trimming at V came to 7 bases and at J to 10 bases, leaving 9 bases not matched to a gene.

This clone was seen more than once but under ten times. The rearrangement joins TRBV7-9 to TRBJ2-3; 9 bases fit TRBD1. With 5 bases clipped from V and 5 bases from J, the junction kept 8 bases outside the gene matches. The CDR3 has 15 amino acids. Germline-derived CDR1 and CDR2 are SEHNR and FQNEAQ (reference sequence). This CDR3 is CASSRGDRVQDTQYF. In nucleotides, the CDR3 is TGTGCCAGCAGCCGAGGGGACAGGGTGCAAGATACGCAGTATTTT.

The chain has TRBV28 and TRBJ2-5; 7 positions agree with TRBD1. The CDR3 runs 17 residues. The J segment lost 5 bases and the V segment lost 5 bases, leaving 17 bases of the junction unmatched. Germline V lookup: CDR1 MDHEN, CDR2 SYDVKM. CDR3 protein: CASSPRVNRGHGETQYF. The CDR3 nucleotides read TGTGCCAGCAGTCCGCGTGTAAATAGGGGGCACGGGGAGACCCAGTACTTC.

This clone was detected ten times or more. The rearrangement uses TRBV30 and TRBJ1-1; D not resolved. The CDR3 is 12 amino acids. The V gene lost 3 bases and the J gene lost 8 bases, with 13 bases spanning the gap. CDR1 and CDR2 from the germline V gene are GTSNPN and SVGIG (reference sequence). The chain's CDR3 is CAWSLLTREAFF. In nucleotides, the CDR3 is TGTGCCTGGAGCCTCCTCACTCGGGAAGCTTTCTTT.

The chain joins TRBV11-3 to TRBJ2-3; no clear D gene. The germline V gene encodes CDR1 SGHNT and CDR2 YENEEA. This CDR3 contains 13 residues. The germline V and J ends were trimmed by 2 bases and 4 bases, with 7 bases remaining between them. This CDR3 is CASSLTAADTQYF. The DNA for the CDR3 is TGTGCCAGCAGCTTAACGGCGGCAGATACGCAGTATTTT. Full variable domain (outside the CDR3, taken from reference TRBV11-3 and TRBJ2-3): EAGVVQSPRYKIIEKKQPVAFWCNPISGHNTLYWYLQNLGQGPELLIRYENEEAVDDSQLPKDRFSAERLKGVDSTLKIQPAELGDSAVYLCASSLTAADTQYFGPGTRLTVL.

This chain links TRBV14 with TRBJ2-7; weak D call: TRBD2 (5 bases). Germline-derived CDR1 and CDR2 are SGHDN and FVKESK. Deletions cut 3 bases from V and 6 bases from J, with 15 bases between. The CDR3 sequence is 14 residues long. The CDR3 region has the DNA TGTGCCAGCAGCCAGGAGGATGGGCCCTTCGAGCAGTACTTC. Translated: CASSQEDGPFEQYF.

This clone was seen a few times. The chain joins TRBV6-6 to TRBJ2-7, with TRBD1 matching over 10 bases. The CDR3 is 15 amino acids. Losses at the gene ends were 5 bases for V and 2 bases for J; bases not matched to a gene: 6. Germline CDR1 is MNHNY and CDR2 is SVGAGI (reference sequence). The CDR3 loop is CASSTRDRGTYEQYF. CDR3 nucleotide sequence: TGTGCCAGCAGTACCCGGGACAGGGGTACCTACGAGCAGTACTTC.

The chain recombines TRBV15 with TRBJ1-4, with 11 bases that match TRBD1. This CDR3 has 14 amino acids. The germline CDR1 and CDR2 sequences are LNHNV and YYDKDF (reference sequence). The trim removed 6 bases at V and 8 bases at J, leaving 5 bases unmatched. The CDR3 loop is CATSMDRGREKLFF. CDR3 in DNA: TGTGCCACCAGTATGGACAGGGGGCGAGAAAAACTGTTTTTT. Using reference TRBV15 and TRBJ1-4 for the parts outside the CDR3, the full variable domain is DAMVIQNPRYQVTQFGKPVTLSCSQTLNHNVMYWYQQKSSQAPKLLFHYYDKDFNNEADTPDNFQSRRPNTSFCFLDIRSPGLGDTAMYLCATSMDRGREKLFFGSGTQLSVL.